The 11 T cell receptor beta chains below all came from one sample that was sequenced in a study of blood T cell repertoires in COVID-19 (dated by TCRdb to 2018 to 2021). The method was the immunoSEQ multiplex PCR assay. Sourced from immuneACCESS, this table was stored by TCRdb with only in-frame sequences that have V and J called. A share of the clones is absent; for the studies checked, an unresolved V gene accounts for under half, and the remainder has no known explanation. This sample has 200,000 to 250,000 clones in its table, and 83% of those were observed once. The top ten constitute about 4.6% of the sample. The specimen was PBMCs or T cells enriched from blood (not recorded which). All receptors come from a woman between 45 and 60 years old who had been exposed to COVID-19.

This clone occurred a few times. CDR3 sequence: CASSYPSGPRGSPLHF. The DNA of the CDR3 is TGTGCCAGCAGTTATCCATCGGGCCCGCGGGGTTCACCCCTCCACTTT. The chain carries TRBV6-2 or TRBV6-3 and TRBJ1-6; no reliable D call. V was shortened by 3 bases and J by 9 bases, with 18 bases between the two germline ends. CDR1 is MNHEY, CDR2 SVGEGT, per germline. There are 16 residues in the CDR3.

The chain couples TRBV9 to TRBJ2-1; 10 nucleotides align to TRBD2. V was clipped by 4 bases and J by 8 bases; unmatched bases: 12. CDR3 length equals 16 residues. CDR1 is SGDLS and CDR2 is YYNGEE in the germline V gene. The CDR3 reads CASSPRGLAGADEQFF. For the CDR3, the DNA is TGTGCCAGCAGCCCCCGCGGGCTAGCGGGGGCGGATGAGCAGTTCTTC.

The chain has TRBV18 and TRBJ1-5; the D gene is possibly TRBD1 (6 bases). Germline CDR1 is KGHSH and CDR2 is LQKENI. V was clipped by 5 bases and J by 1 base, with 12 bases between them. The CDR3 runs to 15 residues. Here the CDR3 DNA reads TGTGCCAGCTCAGAGAGCGGACAGAGCAATCAGCCCCAGCATTTT. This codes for CASSESGQSNQPQHF.

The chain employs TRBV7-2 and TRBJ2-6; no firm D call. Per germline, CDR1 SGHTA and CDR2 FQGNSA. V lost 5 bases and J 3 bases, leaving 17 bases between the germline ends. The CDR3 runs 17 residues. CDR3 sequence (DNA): TGTGCCAGCAGCGCGTTGCTAGGTTTGAGTGGGGCCAACGTCCTGACTTTC. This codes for CASSALLGLSGANVLTF.

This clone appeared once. DNA of the CDR3: TGTGCCAGCTCACCTGTAGGAGGGAACACCGGGGAGCTGTTTTTT. Amino acid sequence: CASSPVGGNTGELFF. The chain links TRBV18 to TRBJ2-2; D is perhaps TRBD2 (5 bases). This CDR3 has 15 amino acids. Germline CDR1 and CDR2: KGHSH and LQKENI. V was pared by 3 bases and J by 1 base, with 9 bases between.

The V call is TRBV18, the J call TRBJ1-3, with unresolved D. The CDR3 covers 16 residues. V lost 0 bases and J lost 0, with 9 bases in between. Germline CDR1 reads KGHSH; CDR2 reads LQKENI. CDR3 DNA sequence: TGTGCCAGCTCACCACCCACCTACAGCTCTGGAAACACCATATATTTT. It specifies CASSPPTYSSGNTIYF. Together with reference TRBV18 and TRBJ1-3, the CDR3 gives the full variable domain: NAGVMQNPRHLVRRRGQEARLRCSPMKGHSHVYWYRQLPEEGLKFMVYLQKENIIDESGMPKERFSAEFPKEGPSILRIQQVVRGDSAAYFCASSPPTYSSGNTIYFGEGSWLTVV.

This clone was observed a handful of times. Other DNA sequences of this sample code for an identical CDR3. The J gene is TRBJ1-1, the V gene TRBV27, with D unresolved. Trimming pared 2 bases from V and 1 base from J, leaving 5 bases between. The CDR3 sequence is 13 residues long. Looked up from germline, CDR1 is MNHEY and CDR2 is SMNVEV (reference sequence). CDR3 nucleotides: TGTGCCAGCAGTTTAACGGGGAACACTGAAGCTTTCTTT. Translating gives CASSLTGNTEAFF.

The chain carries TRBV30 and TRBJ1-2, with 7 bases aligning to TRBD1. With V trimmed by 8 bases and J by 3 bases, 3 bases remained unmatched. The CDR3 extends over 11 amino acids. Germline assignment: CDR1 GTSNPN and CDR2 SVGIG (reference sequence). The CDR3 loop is CAGGGDYGYTF. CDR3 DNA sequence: TGTGCCGGAGGGGGCGACTATGGCTACACCTTC.

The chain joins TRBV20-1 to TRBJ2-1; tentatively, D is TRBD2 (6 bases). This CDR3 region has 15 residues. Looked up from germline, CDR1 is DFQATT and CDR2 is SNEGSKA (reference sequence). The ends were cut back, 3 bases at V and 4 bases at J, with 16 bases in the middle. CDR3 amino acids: CSASKPPAGYNEQFF. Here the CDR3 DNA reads TGCAGTGCTAGTAAACCCCCAGCGGGTTACAATGAGCAGTTCTTC.

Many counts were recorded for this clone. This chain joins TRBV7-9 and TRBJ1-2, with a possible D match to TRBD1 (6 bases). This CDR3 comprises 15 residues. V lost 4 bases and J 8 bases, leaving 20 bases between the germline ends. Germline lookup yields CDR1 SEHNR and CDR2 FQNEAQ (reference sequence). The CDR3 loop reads CASSSSQGSMSGYTF. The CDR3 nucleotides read TGTGCCAGCAGCTCATCACAGGGTAGTATGTCGGGCTACACCTTC.

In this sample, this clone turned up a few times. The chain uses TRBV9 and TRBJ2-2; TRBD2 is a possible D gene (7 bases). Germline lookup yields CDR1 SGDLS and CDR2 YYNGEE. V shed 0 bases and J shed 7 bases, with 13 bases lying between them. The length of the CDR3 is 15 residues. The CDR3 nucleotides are TGTGCCAGCAGCGTAGTCGGGGGGCAAGGCGGGGAGCTGTTTTTT. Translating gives CASSVVGGQGGELFF. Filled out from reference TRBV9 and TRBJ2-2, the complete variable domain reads DSGVTQTPKHLITATGQRVTLRCSPRSGDLSVYWYQQSLDQGLQFLIQYYNGEERAKGNILERFSAQQFPDLHSELNLSSLELGDSALYFCASSVVGGQGGELFFGEGSRLTVL.